A selection of T cell receptor beta chains follows, all from one sample in a study of shared clonotypes between healthy human individuals. Assay: immunoSEQ multiplex PCR; the TCRdb copy retains only in-frame clones and omits some. Of 600,000 to 700,000 clones in the sample, 73% were seen once. The sample was memory CD4+ T cells sorted from blood. The receptor source for this set is a young woman in good health. Each CDR3 is given with its conserved first and last residue. D genes are given only for firm matches. A row's size may be missing; if present it is once, few, many or a size class.

>TRBJ2-7|.|TRBV7-8|.
CASGSESYEQYF
TGTGCCAGCGGGTCCGAATCCTACGAGCAGTACTTC
>TRBJ2-2|few|TRBV5-1|.
CASTLHITGDVTGELFF
TGCGCCAGCACCTTACACATAACAGGTGATGTAACCGGGGAGCTGTTTTTT
>TRBJ2-7|once|TRBV5-6|.
CASSRRNSYEQYF
TGTGCCAGCAGCCGCAGAAACTCCTACGAGCAGTACTTC
>TRBJ2-7|.|TRBV10-1|TRBD2
CASSGREGGEQYF
TGCGCCAGCAGTGGGCGGGAGGGAGGCGAGCAGTACTTC
>TRBJ2-7|.|TRBV5-1|TRBD2
CASSLAILAGGIYEQYF
TGCGCCAGCAGCTTGGCCATACTAGCGGGAGGTATTTACGAGCAGTACTTC
>TRBJ2-7|.|TRBV10-3|TRBD1
CAISEEGATYEQYF
TGTGCCATCAGTGAAGAGGGGGCCACCTACGAGCAGTACTTC
>TRBJ1-3|.|TRBV10-1|.
CASSEYNEESGNTIYF
TGCGCCAGCAGTGAGTATAACGAAGAGTCTGGAAACACCATATATTTT
>TRBJ2-7|.|TRBV30|.
CAWSPSPNYEQYF
TGTGCCTGGAGTCCAAGCCCAAACTACGAGCAGTACTTC
>TRBJ1-1|.|TRBV6-6|TRBD1
CASSYAYRGDTEAFF
TGTGCCAGCAGTTACGCCTACAGGGGGGACACTGAAGCTTTCTTT
>TRBJ1-3|.|TRBV2|TRBD1
CASREGTATGNTIYF
TGTGCCAGCAGGGAAGGGACAGCGACTGGAAACACCATATATTTT
>TRBJ2-3|.|TRBV6-1|TRBD2
CASSETSGRADTQYF
TGTGCCAGCAGTGAAACTAGCGGGAGAGCAGATACGCAGTATTTT
>TRBJ2-1|.|TRBV5-4|.
CASSLVLGPPQQFF
TGTGCCAGCAGCTTGGTCTTGGGGCCCCCACAACAGTTCTTC
>TRBJ1-5|.|TRBV5-1|.
CASSPSIGGPHQPQHF
TGCGCCAGCAGCCCCTCAATTGGGGGTCCCCATCAGCCCCAGCATTTT
>TRBJ2-7|.|TRBV5-1|.
CASSLAQHFFEQYF
TGCGCCAGCAGCTTGGCCCAACACTTTTTCGAGCAGTACTTC
>TRBJ2-2|.|TRBV5-1|TRBD1
CASSFRTGEITGELFF
TGCGCCAGCAGCTTCAGGACAGGGGAAATCACCGGGGAGCTGTTTTTT
>TRBJ2-7|.|TRBV9|.
CASSPGGEWSSYEQYF
TGTGCCAGCAGCCCCGGAGGGGAATGGAGCTCCTACGAGCAGTACTTC
>TRBJ2-7|.|TRBV18|TRBD1
CASSPQGQGTYEQYF
TGTGCCAGCTCACCACAGGGACAGGGGACCTACGAGCAGTACTTC
>TRBJ1-3|.|TRBV5-6|.
CASSLVGAGTIYF
TGTGCCAGCAGCTTGGTAGGGGCAGGGACCATATATTTT
>TRBJ2-1|.|TRBV19|.
CASEVEGGDYNEQFF
TGTGCCAGTGAGGTTGAAGGGGGAGACTACAATGAGCAGTTCTTC
>TRBJ2-3|.|TRBV27|TRBD2
CASSLVGGAGLAGSTSNTQYF
TGTGCCAGCAGTTTAGTAGGGGGTGCGGGACTAGCGGGGTCTACGTCGAATACGCAGTATTTT
>TRBJ1-4|.|TRBV2|.
CASSPQGNGGEKLFF
TGTGCCAGCAGCCCGCAGGGGAATGGGGGTGAAAAACTGTTTTTT
>TRBJ2-3|.|TRBV10-3|TRBD2
CAISRLAGVTDTQYF
TGTGCCATCAGTCGCCTAGCGGGAGTAACAGATACGCAGTATTTT
>TRBJ2-1|.|TRBV19|.
CASMRRGEQFF
TGTGCCAGTATGAGGAGAGGCGAGCAGTTCTTC
>TRBJ2-7|few|TRBV7-9|.
CASSYDYEQYF
TGTGCCAGCAGCTACGACTACGAGCAGTACTTC
>TRBJ2-7|.|TRBV25-1|TRBD2
CASSKISGSSYEQYF
TGTGCCAGCAGTAAGATCAGCGGGAGCTCCTACGAGCAGTACTTC
>TRBJ1-5|.|TRBV4-1|TRBD1
CASSQIGGAGNQPQHF
TGCGCCAGCAGCCAAATAGGGGGCGCAGGGAATCAGCCCCAGCATTTT
>TRBJ1-5|.|TRBV2|TRBD1
CASTKDRGHSNQPQHF
TGTGCCAGCACAAAGGACAGGGGTCATAGCAATCAGCCCCAGCATTTT